The 4 T cell receptor beta chains below come from one sample, sequenced in a study of T cells in tumors after PD-1 blockade. Sequencing was performed with immunoSEQ multiplex PCR; in TCRdb, only in-frame clones are kept and a portion is missing. Of 2,500 or so clones listed, around two thirds are singletons. Material: tumor tissue, obtained after anti-PD-1 treatment. Receptor source: a human donor with basal cell carcinoma.

The chain uses TRBV6-1 and TRBJ2-3, with D perhaps matching TRBD1 (6 bases). Germline V lookup: CDR1 MNHNS, CDR2 SASEGT. Trimming took off 0 bases at V and 1 base at J, with 11 bases between the two ends. This CDR3 contains 16 residues. For the CDR3, the DNA is TGTGCCAGCAGTGAAGCTACAGGGTTGGGCACAGATACGCAGTATTTT. Encoded protein: CASSEATGLGTDTQYF.

This clone has only a few counts. This chain links TRBV13 with TRBJ2-7; 7 positions match TRBD1. This CDR3 is built from 15 residues. The germline CDR1 and CDR2 sequences are PRHDT and FYEKMQ (reference sequence). Trimming at V came to 0 bases and at J to 2 bases, leaving 4 bases not matched to a gene. CDR3 coding DNA: TGTGCCAGCAGCTTAGGTGGGGACAGAGCCTACGAGCAGTACTTC. Translation: CASSLGGDRAYEQYF.

This chain uses TRBV6-2 or TRBV6-3 with TRBJ2-7, with 8 bases that match TRBD1. Germline V gene data show CDR1 as MNHEY and CDR2 as SVGEGT. Trimming removed 5 bases from V and 6 bases from J; junction bases left unmatched: 6. The CDR3 runs 13 residues. The CDR3 spells CASSDRGPIEQYF. The CDR3 DNA follows: TGTGCCAGCAGTGACAGGGGTCCTATCGAGCAGTACTTC.

The chain couples TRBV28 to TRBJ2-1, with TRBD2 matching over 7 bases. Germline CDR1 reads MDHEN; CDR2 reads SYDVKM. V dropped 1 base and J dropped 0; count of bases not matched to a gene: 3. The CDR3 extends over 16 amino acids. Written as DNA, the CDR3 is TGTGCCAGCAGTTTATTTGGCGGGAGCTCCTACAATGAGCAGTTCTTC. Its translation is CASSLFGGSSYNEQFF.